This is a list of T cell receptor beta chains from one sample in a study of blood T cells in healthy people across ages. TCRdb re-analysed the 5' RACE reads in MiXCR, keeping a single row per CDR3 protein. The table lists about 1.6 million distinct CDR3 sequences, roughly 30% of them singletons. Sequencing was done on a sample of blood. The source is a woman aged 25 to 45 in good health. Both conserved end residues are trimmed from each CDR3. The order of the fields is CDR3 protein, clone size, J gene, V gene. Clone size is given for some rows only: seen once, a few or many times, or a class if the clone is expanded.

SALLVQETQY,many,TRBJ2-5,TRBV29-1
ASSYTGNQPQH,few,TRBJ1-5,TRBV6-6
ACSLTSGYYNEQF,few,TRBJ2-1,TRBV7-9
ASSDRPGQPQH,few,TRBJ1-5,TRBV2
ASGPTRGKDEKLF,.,TRBJ1-4,TRBV7-9
AISDSNSPPH,few,TRBJ1-6,TRBV10-3
ASSEGSQFPYGYT,.,TRBJ1-2,TRBV6-1
ASSSDAVNYGYT,.,TRBJ1-2,TRBV5-1
ASSLTGKLYEQY,.,TRBJ2-7,TRBV7-8
ASSPSDTLGKETQY,many,TRBJ2-5,TRBV28
ASSVSGLKETQY,few,.,TRBV11-2
ASSQVIASGSGKTQY,few,TRBJ2-5,TRBV3-1
ASSKRQGSVNEQF,few,TRBJ2-1,TRBV21-1
ASSPGLRDEQY,.,TRBJ2-7,TRBV10-2
ATQGAYYGYT,.,TRBJ1-2,TRBV6-6
ASSPDRTPTRPQH,few,TRBJ1-5,TRBV27
ASSQGPGTGGYT,.,TRBJ1-2,TRBV4-2
AKGREQF,many,TRBJ2-1,TRBV21-1
ASSQTSGVAKNIQY,few,TRBJ2-4,TRBV3-1
AGSHPSGSNEERELF,.,TRBJ1-4,TRBV28
ASSQDGPSLDSEGAYEQY,.,TRBJ2-7,TRBV3-1
ASRAGTADEQY,few,TRBJ2-7,TRBV5-1
ATTPGGTGFGYT,.,TRBJ1-2,TRBV10-3
ASSEWIEMVGEAF,.,TRBJ1-1,TRBV6-1
ASSIRRGEQY,.,.,TRBV11-3
SATTGGEAGSSTDTQY,.,TRBJ2-3,TRBV20-1
ASSLGDFYYEQY,few,.,TRBV28
SARDLWGPNQPQH,.,TRBJ1-5,TRBV20-1
ASSQHAWGVTNEKLF,many,TRBJ1-4,TRBV4-1
ASSLAPQGGEQY,many,TRBJ2-7,TRBV12-3/TRBV12-4
SASGQGTTDTQY,few,TRBJ2-3,TRBV20-1
ATSTPDQPQH,few,TRBJ1-5,TRBV15
SATRLAGQETQY,.,TRBJ2-5,TRBV20-1
ASSLLIGGAITDTQY,once,TRBJ2-3,TRBV5-4
SARVSSGLDPFEQY,few,TRBJ2-7,TRBV20-1
ASSMATGALNYGYT,few,TRBJ1-2,TRBV5-1
ASSQPGYMNTEAF,few,TRBJ1-1,TRBV4-1
ASRLVAATPKLF,.,TRBJ1-4,TRBV12-3/TRBV12-4
ASSLGGQAGIEQY,.,TRBJ2-7,TRBV5-1
ASSLGSANFNNEQF,.,TRBJ2-1,TRBV11-3
SAREWVGPVKETQY,few,TRBJ2-5,TRBV20-1
ASSLSVLRELF,.,TRBJ2-2,TRBV5-5
AGSRTGLDQPQH,.,TRBJ1-5,TRBV12-3/TRBV12-4
ASSQDLLPRNEQY,.,TRBJ2-7,TRBV4-1
ASSYSRVKATEAF,few,TRBJ1-1,TRBV6-2/TRBV6-3
ASRWTSGVTDTQY,few,TRBJ2-3,TRBV5-1
ASSVFLDSSETQY,.,TRBJ2-5,TRBV9
SVESRLAKNIQY,many,TRBJ2-4,TRBV29-1
ASSFLRRGVRDRSTDTQY,.,TRBJ2-3,TRBV12-3/TRBV12-4
AIINACRSYGYT,many,TRBJ1-2,TRBV10-3
SVEEGRQETQY,many,TRBJ2-5,TRBV29-1
AISDSGDYNEQF,few,TRBJ2-1,TRBV10-3